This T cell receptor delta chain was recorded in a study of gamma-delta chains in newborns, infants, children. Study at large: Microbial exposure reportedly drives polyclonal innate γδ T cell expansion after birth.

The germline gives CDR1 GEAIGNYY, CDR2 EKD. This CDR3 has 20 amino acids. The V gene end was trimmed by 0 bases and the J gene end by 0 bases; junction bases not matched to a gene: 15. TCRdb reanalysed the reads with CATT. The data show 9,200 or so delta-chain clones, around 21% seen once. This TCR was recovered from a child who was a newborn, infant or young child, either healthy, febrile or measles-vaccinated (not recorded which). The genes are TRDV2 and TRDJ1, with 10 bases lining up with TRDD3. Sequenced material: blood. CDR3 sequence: CACDTGRLMGDTQYTDKLIF. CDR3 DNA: TGTGCCTGTGACACCGGACGCCTAATGGGGGATACTCAGTACACCGATAAACTCATCTTT.